This TCR beta chain came from a study of T cells in Graves' hyperthyroidism and ophthalmopathy. This CDR3 contains 16 residues. Germline values: CDR1 DFQATT, CDR2 SNEGSKA (reference sequence). The V and J ends lost 5 bases and 1 base respectively, with 21 bases between them. The study included ophthalmopathy patients with Clinical Activity Score at least 3, NOSPECS grade at least 4 and duration under 3 months. Each diagnosis was grounded in clinical symptoms, serum thyroxine and TRAb, thyroid ultrasound, and orbital computed tomography. The authors took PBMCs from 10 ml fresh peripheral blood. Amplified regions were TCR beta CDR3 sequences from RNA transcripts. The HTBI set primed first-round TCR CDR3 RT-PCR. MiXCR was run by TCRdb on the multiplex PCR reads, yielding one entry per CDR3 protein. The data show hundreds of thousands of distinct CDR3 sequences, 15% to 20% seen once.

This chain joins TRBV20-1 and TRBJ2-7, with D perhaps matching TRBD1 (6 bases). The sequencing input was blood. This TCR was sampled from a man in his forties with Graves' ophthalmopathy. The CDR3 coding sequence is TGCAGTGCTTCCGGACAGCTCGGGTGGGGGTCCTACGAGCAGTACTTC. This gives the protein CSASGQLGWGSYEQYF.